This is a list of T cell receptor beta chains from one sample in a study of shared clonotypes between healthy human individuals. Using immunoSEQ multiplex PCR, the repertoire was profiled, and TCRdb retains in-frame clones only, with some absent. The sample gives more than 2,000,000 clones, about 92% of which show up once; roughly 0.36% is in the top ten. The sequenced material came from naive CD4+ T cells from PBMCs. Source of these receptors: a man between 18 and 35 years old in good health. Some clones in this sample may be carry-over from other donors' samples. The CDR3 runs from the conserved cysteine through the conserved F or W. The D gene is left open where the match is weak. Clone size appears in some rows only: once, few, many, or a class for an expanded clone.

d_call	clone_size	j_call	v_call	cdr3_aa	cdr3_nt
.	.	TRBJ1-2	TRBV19	CASSNPNYGYTF	TGTGCCAGTAGTAACCCGAACTATGGCTACACCTTC
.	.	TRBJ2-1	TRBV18	CASSPRNHNEQFF	TGTGCCAGCTCACCACGGAATCACAATGAGCAGTTCTTC
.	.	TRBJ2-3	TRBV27	CASRPGRMVTDTQYF	TGTGCCAGCAGACCGGGACGGATGGTTACAGATACGCAGTATTTT
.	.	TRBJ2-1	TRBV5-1	CASSLGADEQFF	TGCGCCAGCAGCTTGGGAGCGGATGAGCAGTTCTTC
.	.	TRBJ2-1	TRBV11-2	CASSLVTGSRNEQFF	TGTGCCAGCAGCTTAGTCACCGGGAGTCGAAATGAGCAGTTCTTC
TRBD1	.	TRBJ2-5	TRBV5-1	CASSSQGAQETQYF	TGCGCCAGCAGTTCACAGGGGGCTCAGGAGACCCAGTACTTC
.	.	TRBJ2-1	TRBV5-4	CASSLGQGKGEQFF	TGTGCCAGCAGCTTGGGGCAGGGGAAAGGCGAGCAGTTCTTC
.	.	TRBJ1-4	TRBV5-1	CASTTIPRTGGSEKLFF	TGCGCCAGCACAACAATACCGAGGACGGGAGGTAGTGAAAAACTGTTTTTT
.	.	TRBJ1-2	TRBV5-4	CASSTWTETYGYTF	TGTGCCAGCAGCACATGGACAGAAACCTATGGCTACACCTTC
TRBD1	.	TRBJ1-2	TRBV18	CASSPTPAGQVNYGYTF	TGTGCCAGCTCACCCACCCCTGCCGGACAGGTGAACTATGGCTACACCTTC
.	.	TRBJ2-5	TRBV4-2	CASSQEPRGETQYF	TGTGCCAGCAGCCAAGAACCACGTGGGGAGACCCAGTACTTC
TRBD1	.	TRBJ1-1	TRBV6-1	CASSGTRDRGFSNTEAFF	TGTGCCAGCAGTGGTACACGGGACAGGGGTTTTTCTAACACTGAAGCTTTCTTT
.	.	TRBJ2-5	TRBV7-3	CASSPGGPQETQYF	TGTGCCAGCAGCCCCGGGGGTCCCCAAGAGACCCAGTACTTC
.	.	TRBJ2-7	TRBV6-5	CASSPRTASYEQYF	TGTGCCAGCAGTCCAAGGACAGCCTCCTACGAGCAGTACTTC
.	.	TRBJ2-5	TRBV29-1	CSVESRLSQETQYF	TGCAGCGTTGAAAGTCGCCTGAGCCAAGAGACCCAGTACTTC
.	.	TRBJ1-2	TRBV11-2	CASSSPWGFGYTF	TGTGCCAGCAGCTCCCCTTGGGGCTTTGGCTACACCTTC
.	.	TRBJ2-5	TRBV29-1	CSVVGRGTQYF	TGCAGCGTTGTGGGCAGGGGGACCCAGTACTTC
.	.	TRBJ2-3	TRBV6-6	CASSTTGTDTQYF	TGTGCCAGCAGTACGACAGGCACAGATACGCAGTATTTT
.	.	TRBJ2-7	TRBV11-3	CASSHRRGYEQYF	TGTGCCAGCAGCCACCGGCGCGGATACGAGCAGTACTTC
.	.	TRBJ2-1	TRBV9	CASSARGGPYNEQFF	TGTGCCAGCAGCGCCCGCGGGGGCCCTTACAATGAGCAGTTCTTC
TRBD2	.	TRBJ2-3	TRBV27	CASSRPGLATDTQYF	TGTGCCAGCAGTCGCCCGGGACTAGCAACAGATACGCAGTATTTT
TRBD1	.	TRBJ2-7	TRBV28	CASSPPGTGSYEQYF	TGTGCCAGCAGTCCTCCCGGGACAGGCTCCTACGAGCAGTACTTC
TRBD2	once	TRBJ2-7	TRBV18	CASSPLAGVGEQYF	TGTGCCAGCTCACCCCTAGCGGGAGTTGGAGAGCAGTACTTC
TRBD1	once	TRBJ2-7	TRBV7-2	CASSLSQGAGGYEQYF	TGTGCCAGCAGCTTATCACAGGGGGCGGGCGGGTACGAGCAGTACTTC
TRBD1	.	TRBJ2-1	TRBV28	CASRNRDRTYNEQFF	TGTGCCAGCAGGAACCGGGACAGAACCTACAATGAGCAGTTCTTC
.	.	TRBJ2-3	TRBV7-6	CASSSSWGARTDTQYF	TGTGCCAGCAGCTCCTCGTGGGGGGCTCGCACAGATACGCAGTATTTT
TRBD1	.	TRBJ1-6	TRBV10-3	CAIREGQTRSPLHF	TGTGCCATCAGAGAGGGACAGACCAGGTCACCCCTCCACTTT
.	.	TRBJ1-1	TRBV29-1	CSAHRTVGASEAFF	TGCAGCGCCCACCGGACAGTCGGGGCTAGTGAAGCTTTCTTT
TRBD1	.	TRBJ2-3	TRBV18	CASSTGQGADTQYF	TGTGCCAGCTCAACAGGACAGGGGGCAGATACGCAGTATTTT
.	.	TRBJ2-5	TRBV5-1	CASSLDRGRGETQYF	TGCGCCAGCAGCTTGGATCGGGGGCGGGGTGAGACCCAGTACTTC
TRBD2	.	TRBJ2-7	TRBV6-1	CASSEAGGPGSRQYF	TGTGCCAGCAGTGAAGCGGGAGGGCCTGGGTCGCGGCAGTACTTC
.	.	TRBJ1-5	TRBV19	CASSIIPGSGQPQHF	TGTGCCAGTAGTATAATCCCAGGGTCTGGGCAGCCCCAGCATTTT
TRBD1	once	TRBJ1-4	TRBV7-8	CASSRTGGSEKLFF	TGTGCCAGCAGCAGGACAGGGGGAAGTGAAAAACTGTTTTTT
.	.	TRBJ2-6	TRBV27	CASSTRLWSGANVLTF	TGTGCCAGCAGCACCCGACTTTGGTCTGGGGCCAACGTCCTGACTTTC
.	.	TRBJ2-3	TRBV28	CASSKSWTDTQYF	TGTGCCAGCAGCAAATCGTGGACAGATACGCAGTATTTT
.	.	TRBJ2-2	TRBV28	CASSEGGNTGELFF	TGTGCCAGCTCCGAGGGCGGGAACACCGGGGAGCTGTTTTTT
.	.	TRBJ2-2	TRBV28	CASSLEVGAQNTGELFF	TGTGCCAGCAGCTTGGAGGTGGGGGCTCAGAACACCGGGGAGCTGTTTTTT
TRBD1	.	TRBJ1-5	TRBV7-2	CASSLEGAQPQHF	TGTGCCAGCAGCTTAGAGGGGGCTCAGCCCCAGCATTTT
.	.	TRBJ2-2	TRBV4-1	CASSQDFGRPTGELFF	TGCGCCAGCAGCCAAGATTTCGGTAGGCCCACCGGGGAGCTGTTTTTT
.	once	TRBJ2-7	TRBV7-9	CASSVTDYEQYF	TGTGCCAGCAGCGTGACTGATTACGAGCAGTACTTC
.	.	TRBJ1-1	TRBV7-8	CASSTRSGNTEAFF	TGTGCCAGCAGCACCCGATCGGGGAACACTGAAGCTTTCTTT
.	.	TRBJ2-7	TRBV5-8	CASSLVRGAFVYEQYF	TGTGCCAGCAGCTTGGTCAGGGGGGCGTTCGTGTACGAGCAGTACTTC
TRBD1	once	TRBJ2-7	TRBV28	CASSSGTGSGEQYF	TGTGCCAGCAGCTCCGGGACAGGGTCTGGAGAGCAGTACTTC
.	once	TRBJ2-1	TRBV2	CASSESTQAGKRFF	TGTGCCAGCAGTGAGTCAACCCAAGCGGGTAAGAGGTTCTTC
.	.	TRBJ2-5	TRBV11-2	CASSLAGAQETQYF	TGTGCCAGCAGCTTAGCGGGAGCCCAAGAGACCCAGTACTTC
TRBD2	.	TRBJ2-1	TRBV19	CASSRAGGDNEQFF	TGTGCCAGTAGTAGGGCGGGAGGGGACAATGAGCAGTTCTTC
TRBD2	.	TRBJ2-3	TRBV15	CATSRQREGGTDTQYF	TGTGCCACCAGCAGGCAGCGGGAGGGGGGCACAGATACGCAGTATTTT
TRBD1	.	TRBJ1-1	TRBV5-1	CASSLGQEVTRNTEAFF	TGCGCCAGCAGCCTCGGACAGGAGGTGACCCGTAACACTGAAGCTTTCTTT
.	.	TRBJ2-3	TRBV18	CASSPLLTTDTQYF	TGTGCCAGCTCACCACTTTTAACCACAGATACGCAGTATTTT
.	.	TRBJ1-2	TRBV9	CASSVGTDYGYTF	TGTGCCAGCAGCGTAGGGACGGACTATGGCTACACCTTC